The T cell receptor (beta chain) described here comes from a study of blood T cell repertoires in COVID-19 (dated by TCRdb to the early 2020s). At the level of the whole study: The collaborator samples originated in the United States, Italy and Spain and spanned the acute and convalescent phases of COVID-19. The prospective study material was composed of cDNA or gDNA derived from T cells, B-cell-depleted T cells, or PBMCs. Deeply sampled blood TCRbeta repertoires from subjects exposed to, actively infected with, or recovered from COVID-19 were included in the dataset. The repertoires were released in a freely available public database intended as a resource for research on the immune response to SARS-CoV-2. Samples were obtained from the ongoing ImmuneRACE study (first 160 participants) and from 1,200 or so subjects provided by 6 global collaborators. Sample metadata almost always included a de-identified subject ID, COVID-19 status, age in years and sex. Where available, HLA class I and class II types were taken from metadata supplied by the sample provider and were not determined by assay-based typing.

The study at large found these results: How much clinical and demographic metadata was included differed by source and by participant, and the metadata was provided uncurated.

V sheds 4 bases and J sheds 0 bases, leaving 18 bases between their ends. From cysteine to phenylalanine, the CDR3 is 17 amino acids long. Only the CDR3 DNA stays, 51 bases, in frame from base 1. CDR1 is given as LNHDA and CDR2 as SQIVND, both from the germline V gene (reference sequence). TCRbeta CDR3 regions were amplified from genomic DNA by means of the immunoSEQ Assay, a bias-controlled multiplex PCR. The study's own analysis went as follows. The number of nucleated cells in each sample was estimated from the amplification of reference gene primers within the assay. To quantify the absolute abundance of each unique TCRbeta CDR3 rearrangement, sequence reads were collapsed and filtered. Productive Simpson clonality was computed per sample as the square root of Simpson's diversity index over productive rearrangements. Not all clones reach the TCRdb copy of this immuneACCESS table, which keeps in-frame sequences only. Checked studies attribute under half of the gap to unresolved V genes and leave the rest unexplained. The V and J calls and clone size were taken over from that table, and D and trimming were inferred from the DNA. The sample table contains 150,000 to 200,000 clones; only one count was recorded for 84% of them. The ten largest make up about 14% of the sample.

One collaborating source in Seattle enrolled patients while the patients were actively infected and followed the patients over time throughout the course of disease. Whole blood was collected in K2EDTA tubes by collaborating institutions according to the institutions' own protocols. For TCRbeta analysis, collaborator samples were shipped as frozen whole blood, as isolated PBMCs, or as DNA extracted from either sample type. As for this clone: This clone's antigen is unknown. Nothing much larger sits one base from this clone, and base qualities are not available.

Recombination joined TRBV19 with TRBJ1-2; confidence is insufficient to name the D gene. Sequenced material: peripheral blood. The sequence was collected from a woman in her sixties or seventies with COVID-19, enrolled during active disease. CDR3 sequence: CASSRSGTLGANYGYTF. The sequenced DNA is TGTGCCAGTAGTAGAAGTGGCACCCTGGGAGCTAACTATGGCTACACCTTC.